The sequence of this T cell receptor (beta chain) was determined in a study of OX40 agonist ivuxolimab in advanced cancers. This clone was found once. Produced via immunoSEQ multiplex PCR; TCRdb's table is partial and in-frame only. The profile shows 33,000 or so clones, around four fifths of them singletons. V was pared by 9 bases and J by 3 bases, with 9 bases between. The CDR3 sequence is 13 residues long. Germline V lookup: CDR1 MNHNS, CDR2 SASEGT. This receptor was obtained from an adult with an advanced solid tumor such as melanoma, head and neck, liver or kidney cancer. The sample consisted of CD4+ or CD8+ T cells sorted from blood, taken in a trial of the OX40 agonist ivuxolimab. The chain has TRBV6-1 and TRBJ2-6; D gene unclear. This chain's CDR3 is CASLVYGANVLTF. CDR3 in DNA: TGTGCCAGTCTTGTATATGGGGCCAACGTCCTGACTTTC.